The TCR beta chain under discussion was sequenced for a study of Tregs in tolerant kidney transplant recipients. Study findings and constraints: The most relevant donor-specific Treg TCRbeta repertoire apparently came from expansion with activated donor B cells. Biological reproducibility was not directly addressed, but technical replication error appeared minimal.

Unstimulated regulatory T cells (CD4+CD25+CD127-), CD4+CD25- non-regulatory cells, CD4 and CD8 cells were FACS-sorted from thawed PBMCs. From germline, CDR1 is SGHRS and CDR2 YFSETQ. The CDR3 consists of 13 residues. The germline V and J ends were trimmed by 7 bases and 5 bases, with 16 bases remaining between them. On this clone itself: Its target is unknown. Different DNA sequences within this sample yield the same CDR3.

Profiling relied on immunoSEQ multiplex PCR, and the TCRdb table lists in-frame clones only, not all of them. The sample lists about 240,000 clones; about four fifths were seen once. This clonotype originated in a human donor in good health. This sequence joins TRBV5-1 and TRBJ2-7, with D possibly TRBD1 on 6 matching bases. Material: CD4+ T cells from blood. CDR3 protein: CASGGQNGHEQYF. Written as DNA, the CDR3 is TGCGCCAGCGGGGGACAAAACGGGCACGAGCAGTACTTC. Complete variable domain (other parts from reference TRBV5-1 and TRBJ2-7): KAGVTQTPRYLIKTRGQQVTLSCSPISGHRSVSWYQQTPGQGLQFLFEYFSETQRNKGNFPGRFSGRQFSNSRSEMNVSTLELGDSALYLCASGGQNGHEQYFGPGTRLTVT.